This T cell receptor (beta chain) was sequenced during a study of response to subunit inactivated influenza vaccine. The CDR3 is 15 amino acids. Germline assignment: CDR1 SGDLS and CDR2 YYNGEE. V was cut by 0 bases and J by 4 bases, with 10 bases left in between. TCRdb re-analysed the RT-PCR reads in MiXCR, keeping a single row per CDR3 protein. This table holds about 620,000 distinct CDR3 sequences, about 11% found once. These data were also filed under a second study, of T cells expressing NK-cell markers. In that study: UMIs were included in TCR beta cDNA generated by 5'RACE template switching.

The sequence came from a man aged 50 or older who received an inactivated influenza vaccine. The sample consisted of PBMCs from blood, taken on the day of vaccination. This chain uses TRBV9 with TRBJ2-2; D might be TRBD1 or TRBD2, each matching 5 bases. The CDR3 sequence: CASSVGGVVTGELFF. Here the CDR3 DNA reads TGTGCCAGCAGCGTAGGAGGGGTAGTCACCGGGGAGCTGTTTTTT. Looking up the rest from reference TRBV9 and TRBJ2-2 gives the full variable domain: DSGVTQTPKHLITATGQRVTLRCSPRSGDLSVYWYQQSLDQGLQFLIQYYNGEERAKGNILERFSAQQFPDLHSELNLSSLELGDSALYFCASSVGGVVTGELFFGEGSRLTVL.